The 26 T cell receptor beta chains presented below share a single source sample, sequenced in a study of blood T cell repertoires in COVID-19. TCRdb's copy holds only in-frame clones and misses some; the assay was immunoSEQ multiplex PCR. The profile shows 300,000 to 450,000 clones, roughly 90% of them singletons. The specimen sequenced was peripheral blood. The receptors were gathered from a woman between 25 and 40 years old with COVID-19, enrolled during active disease.

The V call is TRBV29-1, the J call TRBJ1-2; D uncertain. The CDR3 is 13 residues long. The germline V and J ends were trimmed by 5 bases and 4 bases, with 14 bases remaining between them. Per germline, CDR1 SQVTM and CDR2 ANQGSEA. This CDR3 reads CSVLLGLGYGYTF. In DNA form, the CDR3 reads TGCAGCGTTTTGCTAGGACTGGGCTATGGCTACACCTTC.

V usage is TRBV4-3 and J usage is TRBJ1-1; no clear D. The V end was cut by 3 bases, the J end by 7 bases, with 15 bases between. The CDR3 length is 14 residues. Per the germline V gene, CDR1 is LGHNA and CDR2 is YSLEER. This CDR3 is CASSHLRLGDEAFF. As DNA, the CDR3 is TGCGCCAGCAGCCATCTACGCCTGGGAGATGAAGCTTTCTTT.

The V and J genes are TRBV18 and TRBJ2-5, with 7 bases lining up with TRBD2. Trimming cost V 3 bases and J 7 bases; bases outside gene matches: 17. The germline V gene encodes CDR1 KGHSH and CDR2 LQKENI. This CDR3 spans 17 amino acids. The CDR3 coding sequence is TGTGCCAGCTCACCGGGGGGGACGGCGGGTCGCACTCTGACCCAGTACTTC. It translates to CASSPGGTAGRTLTQYF.

This chain uses TRBV7-9 with TRBJ2-7; 9 bases agree with TRBD1. The trim removed 3 bases at V and 5 bases at J, leaving 14 bases unmatched. Germline CDR1 and CDR2: SEHNR and FQNEAQ (reference sequence). This CDR3 region has 17 residues. The CDR3 DNA reads as TGTGCCAGCAGCTTCCGGGACAGGGAGGATATCACCCACGAGCAGTACTTC. It encodes CASSFRDREDITHEQYF.

The chain carries TRBV11-2 and TRBJ2-7, with 7 bases identical to TRBD1. CDR1 and CDR2 (germline): SGHAT, FQNNGV. The V segment lost 3 bases and the J segment 4 bases; nucleotides outside the gene matches: 6. The CDR3 extends over 14 amino acids. In nucleotides, the CDR3 is TGTGCCAGCAGCTTCCAACGGACAGGTTACGAGCAGTACTTC. This gives the protein CASSFQRTGYEQYF.

The chain recombines TRBV7-9 with TRBJ2-3; 7 bases line up with TRBD2. Germline CDR1 SEHNR, CDR2 FQNEAQ (reference sequence). Trimming cost V 5 bases and J 1 base; bases outside gene matches: 3. This CDR3 region has 14 residues. CDR3 residues: CASSLTSGTDTQYF. The DNA for the CDR3 is TGTGCCAGCAGCCTTACTAGCGGCACAGATACGCAGTATTTT.

This sequence joins TRBV6-5 and TRBJ2-7, with 7 bases aligning to TRBD1. The germline V gene encodes CDR1 MNHEY and CDR2 SVGAGI. The J segment lost 4 bases and the V segment lost 6 bases, leaving 9 bases of the junction unmatched. This CDR3 region has 14 residues. The CDR3 DNA sequence: TGTGCCAGCAGGACAAAGGGGGCATCTTACGAGCAGTACTTC. It codes for CASRTKGASYEQYF.

The J gene is TRBJ2-3, the V gene TRBV6-5, with 8 bases lining up with TRBD1. Trimming at V came to 2 bases and at J to 1 base, leaving 2 bases not matched to a gene. The germline gives CDR1 MNHEY, CDR2 SVGAGI. The CDR3 is 15 amino acids. CDR3 bases: TGTGCCAGCAGTTACAAGGGACAGGGCACAGATACGCAGTATTTT. Protein sequence: CASSYKGQGTDTQYF.

This clone appeared a single time. This sequence joins TRBV5-4 and TRBJ1-6; TRBD1 agrees at 7 bases. There are 15 residues in the CDR3. Per germline, CDR1 SGHNT and CDR2 YYREEE (reference sequence). V lost 4 bases and J lost 8; bases outside the gene matches: 9. CDR3 region: CASSGNRGSDSPLHF. CDR3 DNA sequence: TGTGCCAGCAGCGGAAACAGGGGATCGGATTCACCCCTCCACTTT.

In this sample, this clone turned up a few times. The genes are TRBV6-4 and TRBJ1-6, with a possible D match to TRBD1 (6 bases). CDR1 is MRHNA, CDR2 SNTAGT, per germline. The CDR3 contains 15 residues. V lost 1 base and J 10 bases, leaving 14 bases between the germline ends. The CDR3: CASSDFTGGGSPLHF. CDR3 bases: TGTGCCAGCAGTGACTTTACGGGGGGCGGCTCACCCCTCCACTTT.

J is TRBJ2-7 and V is TRBV7-8, with a possible D match to TRBD1 (6 bases). The germline V and J ends were trimmed by 4 bases and 5 bases, with 9 bases remaining between them. Germline V gene sequence: CDR1 SGHVS, CDR2 FQNEAQ. CDR3 size: 12 residues. The CDR3 DNA reads as TGTGCCAGCAGCTCAGGGACACACGAGCAGTACTTC. This translates into CASSSGTHEQYF.

This CDR3 is CATSALGGSGFQNSGANVLTF. For the CDR3, the DNA is TGTGCCACCAGCGCCTTAGGGGGCTCGGGGTTCCAAAACTCTGGGGCCAACGTCCTGACTTTC. The chain carries TRBV15 and TRBJ2-6; 7 nucleotides match TRBD1. V was clipped by 5 bases and J by 0 bases; unmatched bases: 19. CDR1 and CDR2 from the germline V gene are LNHNV and YYDKDF (reference sequence). CDR3 length: 21 residues.

This chain connects TRBV5-1 to TRBJ2-3; 7 nucleotides line up with TRBD2. Germline values: CDR1 SGHRS, CDR2 YFSETQ. V was pared by 7 bases and J by 3 bases, with 8 bases of the junction left unmatched. The CDR3 length is 14 residues. CDR3 nucleotide sequence: TGCGCCAGCCGAAGCGGGGCCTTAACAGATACGCAGTATTTT. This gives the protein CASRSGALTDTQYF.

This clone was observed once. This chain uses TRBV18 with TRBJ2-7, with a possible D match to TRBD1 (6 bases). The V gene lost 2 bases and the J gene lost 10 bases, with 18 bases spanning the gap. Per germline, CDR1 KGHSH and CDR2 LQKENI. The CDR3 runs to 14 residues. CDR3 DNA: TGTGCCAGCTCACCAGGGGCAGGGGCCCCATCACAGTACTTC. Translated, it gives CASSPGAGAPSQYF.

V usage is TRBV6-6 and J usage is TRBJ1-5; TRBD1 matches at 10 bases. Germline V gene sequence: CDR1 MNHNY, CDR2 SVGAGI (reference sequence). This CDR3 has 14 amino acids. Trimming took 4 bases from V and 4 from J; bases not matched to a gene: 1. As DNA, the CDR3 is TGTGCCAGCAGTTGGGACAGGGGAAATCAGCCCCAGCATTTT. As protein: CASSWDRGNQPQHF.

The chain links TRBV28 to TRBJ2-3; 7 bases are shared with TRBD2. Germline lookup yields CDR1 MDHEN and CDR2 SYDVKM. This CDR3 has 15 amino acids. Losses at the gene ends were 3 bases for V and 4 bases for J; bases not matched to a gene: 7. In DNA form, the CDR3 reads TGTGCCAGCAGTTTCCCTGCGGGGGTAGCAGATACGCAGTATTTT. This gives the protein CASSFPAGVADTQYF. The whole variable domain, filled in from reference TRBV28 and TRBJ2-3, reads DVKVTQSSRYLVKRTGEKVFLECVQDMDHENMFWYRQDPGLGLRLIYFSYDVKMKEKGDIPEGYSVSREKKERFSLILESASTNQTSMYLCASSFPAGVADTQYFGPGTRLTVL.

The V call is TRBV11-2, the J call TRBJ2-3; tentatively, D is TRBD1 (5 bases). Between the trimmed V and J ends, which lost 5 bases and 4 bases, there was a span of 16 bases. This CDR3 has 15 amino acids. Germline-derived CDR1 and CDR2 are SGHAT and FQNNGV. The CDR3 DNA is TGTGCCAGCAGCGAACACTCCCTGGGGCCAGATACGCAGTATTTT. This sequence encodes CASSEHSLGPDTQYF.

The chain uses TRBV7-2 and TRBJ1-2; 10 positions agree with TRBD1. CDR1 and CDR2 from the germline V gene are SGHTA and FQGNSA. This CDR3 region has 15 residues. V shed 8 bases and J 8 bases; nucleotides not matched to a gene: 14. The CDR3, as DNA: TGTGCCAGCGACAGGACAGGGGGTAATGAAAGAGGCTACACCTTC. Translating it yields CASDRTGGNERGYTF.

The chain has TRBV2 and TRBJ1-1, with a possible D match to TRBD1 (5 bases). Germline CDR1 SNHLY, CDR2 FYNNEI. The ends were cut back, 6 bases at V and 4 bases at J, with 18 bases in the middle. The CDR3 covers 15 residues. The CDR3 protein is CASRDKGNSGTEAFF. The CDR3 region has the DNA TGTGCCAGCAGGGACAAGGGGAATAGTGGCACTGAAGCTTTCTTT.

The rearrangement uses TRBV18 and TRBJ2-2, with TRBD2 matching over 10 bases. The CDR3 is 16 residues long. After removal of 3 bases from V and 2 bases from J, the junction contained 3 bases not matched to a gene. Germline V gene sequence: CDR1 KGHSH, CDR2 LQKENI. This CDR3 is CASSPTSGSNTGELFF. The CDR3, as DNA: TGTGCCAGCTCACCGACTAGCGGGTCAAACACCGGGGAGCTGTTTTTT.

The chain has TRBV15 and TRBJ1-5, with TRBD1 as a possible D gene (5 bases). The CDR3 covers 15 residues. Germline CDR1 is LNHNV and CDR2 is YYDKDF (reference sequence). V was cut by 0 bases and J by 4 bases, with 10 bases left in between. The CDR3: CATSRDLAGNQPQHF. The CDR3 DNA sequence: TGTGCCACCAGCAGAGATTTGGCAGGGAATCAGCCCCAGCATTTT.

The chain employs TRBV2 and TRBJ1-1; possibly TRBD1 for D (5 bases). The V gene lost 6 bases and the J gene lost 1 base, with 9 bases spanning the gap. The CDR3 runs 13 residues. Germline V CDR1 and CDR2: SNHLY, FYNNEI. In DNA form, the CDR3 reads TGTGCCAGCAGGCGGGGCTGGAACACTGAAGCTTTCTTT. Translation: CASRRGWNTEAFF. The whole variable domain, remainder taken from reference TRBV2 and TRBJ1-1, is EPEVTQTPSHQVTQMGQEVILRCVPISNHLYFYWYRQILGQKVEFLVSFYNNEISEKSEIFDDQFSVERPDGSNFTLKIRSTKLEDSAMYFCASRRGWNTEAFFGQGTRLTVV.

The chain uses TRBV18 and TRBJ1-2; 8 positions agree with TRBD1. The V gene end was trimmed by 6 bases and the J gene end by 6 bases; junction bases not matched to a gene: 12. Germline V CDR1 and CDR2: KGHSH, LQKENI. The CDR3 loop spans 15 amino acids. The CDR3: CASSPPGQVVHGYTF. CDR3 in DNA: TGTGCCAGCTCCCCGCCGGGACAGGTTGTCCATGGCTACACCTTC.

This chain joins TRBV5-1 and TRBJ2-6; D possibly corresponds to TRBD1 (6 bases). The CDR3 has 20 amino acids. Germline CDR1 and CDR2: SGHRS and YFSETQ. Trimming removed 0 bases at V and 0 bases at J, with 19 bases between. The CDR3 is CASSLARGQQLYSGANVLTF. The CDR3 nucleotides are TGCGCCAGCAGCTTGGCTCGTGGACAGCAGCTCTACTCTGGGGCCAACGTCCTGACTTTC.

This chain links TRBV18 with TRBJ2-2; 14 bases line up with TRBD2. There are 22 residues in the CDR3. V trimming: 3 bases; J trimming: 3 bases; junction bases outside the gene matches: 18. Germline-derived CDR1 and CDR2 are KGHSH and LQKENI. The DNA of the CDR3 is TGTGCCAGCTCACCCCCACCGGTGGGACTAGCGGGAGATGCATGGTACACCGGGGAGCTGTTTTTT. It codes for CASSPPPVGLAGDAWYTGELFF.

V and J are TRBV28 and TRBJ2-7; 7 bases align to TRBD2. With V trimmed by 4 bases and J by 4 bases, 4 bases remained unmatched. Germline CDR1 reads MDHEN; CDR2 reads SYDVKM. The CDR3 totals 13 residues. The CDR3 DNA follows: TGTGCCAGCAGTTCCCACGGGGGGTACGAGCAGTACTTC. Protein product: CASSSHGGYEQYF.